The rows below give T cell receptor beta chains drawn from one sample of a study of T cells in Graves' hyperthyroidism and ophthalmopathy. TCRdb reprocessed the multiplex PCR reads with MiXCR, giving one entry per CDR3 protein. The sample has some 510,000 distinct CDR3 sequences, around 20% seen once. Sequenced sample: blood. The source is a man aged 18 to 29 with Graves' hyperthyroidism. The conserved cysteine and the conserved F or W are not part of the CDR3 here.

v_gene: TRBV12-3/TRBV12-4
j_gene: TRBJ1-1
CDR3aa: ASSPPDRGNTEAF

v_gene: TRBV27
j_gene: TRBJ2-7
CDR3aa: ASMTSGYEQY

v_gene: TRBV11-2
j_gene: TRBJ2-7
CDR3aa: ASSLADEQY

v_gene: TRBV24-1
j_gene: TRBJ1-5
CDR3aa: ATSDLQGPQH

v_gene: TRBV2
j_gene: TRBJ1-2
CDR3aa: ASSYRPQSNYGYT

v_gene: TRBV28
j_gene: TRBJ2-7
CDR3aa: ASSSDSISYEQY

v_gene: TRBV28
j_gene: TRBJ2-7
CDR3aa: ASIVAAGGAYEQY

v_gene: TRBV6-5
j_gene: TRBJ2-2
CDR3aa: ASSYSPWPRKGLF

v_gene: TRBV4-1
j_gene: TRBJ2-5
CDR3aa: ASSQEYEGGREETQY

v_gene: TRBV28
j_gene: TRBJ2-7
CDR3aa: ASSFIAGGSYEQY

v_gene: TRBV9
j_gene: TRBJ2-7
CDR3aa: ASSNQGGSYEQY

v_gene: TRBV3-1
j_gene: TRBJ2-2
CDR3aa: ASSQVRGVTGELF

v_gene: TRBV20-1
j_gene: TRBJ1-1
CDR3aa: SAPTGFNTEAF

v_gene: TRBV9
j_gene: TRBJ1-3
CDR3aa: ASSVGGTGNTIY

v_gene: TRBV13
j_gene: TRBJ1-1
CDR3aa: ASSFRRAEAF

v_gene: TRBV10-2
j_gene: TRBJ1-1
CDR3aa: ASRGRYTEAF

v_gene: TRBV6-5
j_gene: TRBJ1-6
CDR3aa: ASSYVGHINSPLH

v_gene: TRBV20-1
j_gene: TRBJ1-2
CDR3aa: SALPAGAPGYT

v_gene: TRBV2
j_gene: TRBJ2-2
CDR3aa: ASSLRGLAGVPNTGELF

v_gene: TRBV6-1
j_gene: TRBJ2-5
CDR3aa: ASGLVLKIQETQY

v_gene: TRBV11-1
j_gene: TRBJ2-7
CDR3aa: ASSPRWLAGVHEQY

v_gene: TRBV28
j_gene: TRBJ1-1
CDR3aa: AHRGPVNTEAF

v_gene: TRBV6-1
j_gene: TRBJ2-7
CDR3aa: ASSKGQTYEQY

v_gene: TRBV28
j_gene: TRBJ1-1
CDR3aa: ASSSLGGFRTEAF

v_gene: TRBV6-1
j_gene: TRBJ1-5
CDR3aa: ASSVDSLPQPQH

v_gene: TRBV7-8
j_gene: TRBJ2-2
CDR3aa: ASSPMGAGTGELF

v_gene: TRBV6-5
j_gene: TRBJ1-6
CDR3aa: ASSYSSGPGSPLH

v_gene: TRBV24-1
j_gene: TRBJ1-1
CDR3aa: ATSDLGRAIGAF

v_gene: TRBV2
j_gene: TRBJ1-1
CDR3aa: ASSEMGFSVNTEAF

v_gene: TRBV7-8
j_gene: TRBJ1-5
CDR3aa: ASSDGSQPQH

v_gene: TRBV7-2
j_gene: TRBJ1-2
CDR3aa: ATRGGGYGYT

v_gene: TRBV10-3
j_gene: TRBJ2-7
CDR3aa: AILSVGEQY

v_gene: TRBV20-1
j_gene: TRBJ1-1
CDR3aa: SARVGRAF

v_gene: TRBV20-1
j_gene: TRBJ2-7
CDR3aa: SARDLGTGGYEQY

v_gene: TRBV5-1
j_gene: TRBJ2-5
CDR3aa: ASSLFQPLQETQY

v_gene: TRBV2
j_gene: TRBJ1-1
CDR3aa: ASSEGPGQGRTTEAF

v_gene: TRBV12-3/TRBV12-4
j_gene: TRBJ2-2
CDR3aa: ASTLIGGLTGELF

v_gene: TRBV12-3/TRBV12-4
j_gene: TRBJ2-7
CDR3aa: ASSLAEVGAKY

v_gene: TRBV7-2
j_gene: TRBJ1-2
CDR3aa: ASSLARTGLEAWAGYT

v_gene: TRBV28
j_gene: TRBJ1-2
CDR3aa: ASSWDRRGSGYT

v_gene: TRBV28
j_gene: TRBJ2-7
CDR3aa: ASSRYARGSYEQY

v_gene: TRBV12-3/TRBV12-4
j_gene: TRBJ1-6
CDR3aa: ASSLTTGNSPLH

v_gene: TRBV2
j_gene: TRBJ2-5
CDR3aa: ASSEKTDQETQY

v_gene: TRBV20-1
j_gene: TRBJ1-1
CDR3aa: SARGWTGSVTEAF

v_gene: TRBV28
j_gene: TRBJ1-5
CDR3aa: ASSLWQGNQPQH

v_gene: TRBV6-1
j_gene: TRBJ2-3
CDR3aa: ASSEEAGGPDTQY

v_gene: TRBV6-1
j_gene: TRBJ2-5
CDR3aa: ASSDPVGEYQETQY

v_gene: TRBV28
j_gene: TRBJ1-2
CDR3aa: ASSLRTGQLSGYT

v_gene: TRBV6-5
j_gene: TRBJ1-2
CDR3aa: ASSYLVYDYGYT

v_gene: TRBV19
j_gene: TRBJ2-5
CDR3aa: ASSIDPGGPQY

v_gene: TRBV27
j_gene: TRBJ1-2
CDR3aa: ASSLRAGGYHGYT

v_gene: TRBV12-3/TRBV12-4
j_gene: TRBJ1-5
CDR3aa: ASSLVAGYQPQH

v_gene: TRBV10-2
j_gene: TRBJ1-1
CDR3aa: ASRSSGIQIQAF